A single sample is the source of the 16 T cell receptor beta chains below, sequenced in a study of follicular helper T cells after annual influenza vaccination. Measured with immunoSEQ multiplex PCR; TCRdb has only the in-frame clones, and not every one. The table has roughly 8,000 clones, around 78% seen once. Sample time point: 2014-2015 season, 7 days after vaccination. Source: CXCR5+ CD38- circulating T follicular helper cells from blood, taken 7 days after influenza vaccination. Subset here: circulating Tfh, non-naive CD4+CXCR5+PD-1+ (ICOS+CD38+ or ICOS-CD38-). The receptors here all came from an adult who received the influenza vaccine.

The V and J genes are TRBV4-2 and TRBJ1-5; no clear D. The CDR3 consists of 15 residues. V was cut by 0 bases and J by 9 bases, with 15 bases left in between. Germline CDR1 LGHNA, CDR2 YNFKEQ. The CDR3 DNA is TGTGCCAGCAGCCAAGAAATGGTCGGAGGTGGGCCCCAGCATTTT. Residues: CASSQEMVGGGPQHF.

The V and J genes are TRBV27 and TRBJ1-2; D perhaps matches TRBD1 (6 bases). V was shortened by 8 bases and J by 4 bases, with 17 bases between the two germline ends. Germline loops: CDR1 MNHEY, CDR2 SMNVEV (reference sequence). The CDR3 extends over 14 amino acids. The CDR3 is CASSTRGGGYGYTF. CDR3 nucleotide sequence: TGTGCCAGCTCCACCCGCGGGGGCGGCTATGGCTACACCTTC.

This chain uses TRBV5-4 with TRBJ2-1, with TRBD1 matching over 8 bases. The CDR3 covers 13 residues. The V gene end was trimmed by 4 bases and the J gene end by 6 bases; junction bases not matched to a gene: 3. Germline CDR1 is SGHNT and CDR2 is YYREEE (reference sequence). CDR3 sequence: CASSGGQVNEQFF. For the CDR3, the DNA is TGTGCCAGCAGCGGGGGACAGGTCAATGAGCAGTTCTTC. The complete variable domain, with remaining parts taken from reference TRBV5-4 and TRBJ2-1, reads ETGVTQSPTHLIKTRGQQVTLRCSSQSGHNTVSWYQQALGQGPQFIFQYYREEENGRGNFPPRFSGLQFPNYSSELNVNALELDDSALYLCASSGGQVNEQFFGPGTRLTVL.

This rearrangement joins TRBV7-9 to TRBJ2-5, with TRBD1 matching 9 bases. With V trimmed by 4 bases and J by 9 bases, 9 bases remained unmatched. The length of the CDR3 is 14 residues. The germline CDR1 and CDR2 sequences are SEHNR and FQNEAQ (reference sequence). The CDR3 loop is CASSWTGEFRAQYF. DNA of the CDR3: TGTGCCAGCAGCTGGACAGGGGAATTTAGGGCCCAGTACTTC.

The chain recombines TRBV20-1 with TRBJ1-2; D is possibly TRBD1 (5 bases). Germline V gene sequence: CDR1 DFQATT, CDR2 SNEGSKA (reference sequence). The CDR3 extends over 11 amino acids. The DNA of the CDR3 is TGCTCCGGGTGGGGGACCTATGGCTACACCTTC. Translation: CSGWGTYGYTF.

The genes are TRBV6-1 and TRBJ1-5, with TRBD1 matching over 8 bases. The CDR3 totals 14 residues. J gave up 1 base and V 5 bases, and 1 base lay outside the gene matches. Germline V gene lookup returns CDR1 MNHNS and CDR2 SASEGT. The chain's CDR3 is CASSRTGSNQPQHF. DNA for the CDR3: TGTGCCAGCAGTAGGACAGGGAGCAATCAGCCCCAGCATTTT.

This clone showed up just once. This sequence joins TRBV6-5 and TRBJ1-2, with D unclear. The CDR3 is made up of 15 amino acids. V lost 0 bases to trimming and J lost 3 bases, with 11 bases between them. Germline CDR1 reads MNHEY; CDR2 reads SVGAGI. CDR3 coding DNA: TGTGCCAGCAGTTACTCCGGTTTTACAGACTATGGCTACACCTTC. This sequence encodes CASSYSGFTDYGYTF.

About this clone itself: Different DNA sequences within this sample yield the same CDR3. This sequence joins TRBV11-3 and TRBJ1-2; D is unresolved. V shed 1 base and J shed 7 bases, with 7 bases lying between them. In germline, CDR1 is SGHNT, CDR2 YENEEA. The CDR3 is made up of 12 amino acids. The CDR3 DNA sequence: TGTGCCAGCAGCTTAGCAGTTGGTGGCTACACCTTC. Residues: CASSLAVGGYTF.

The chain recombines TRBV19 with TRBJ2-4; D remains unclear. The CDR3 length is 13 residues. The V end lost 6 bases, the J end lost 10 bases, and 16 bases lay between the germline ends. CDR1 LNHDA and CDR2 SQIVND come from the germline V gene (reference sequence). The CDR3: CASSHTSVGIQYF. DNA for the CDR3: TGTGCCAGTAGCCATACATCTGTTGGGATTCAGTACTTC. The whole variable domain, remainder taken from reference TRBV19 and TRBJ2-4, is DGGITQSPKYLFRKEGQNVTLSCEQNLNHDAMYWYRQDPGQGLRLIYYSQIVNDFQKGDIAEGYSVSREKKESFPLTVTSAQKNPTAFYLCASSHTSVGIQYFGAGTRLSVL.

This clone was counted a single time. The CDR3 loop reads CASSPGRSGSPLHF. The CDR3, as DNA: TGTGCCAGCAGCCCCGGGCGGTCGGGTTCACCCCTCCACTTT. V is TRBV14 and J is TRBJ1-6; D unclear. V was clipped by 4 bases and J by 9 bases, with 13 bases between them. This CDR3 spans 14 amino acids. Looked up from germline, CDR1 is SGHDN and CDR2 is FVKESK. Complete variable domain (other parts from reference TRBV14 and TRBJ1-6): EAGVTQFPSHSVIEKGQTVTLRCDPISGHDNLYWYRRVMGKEIKFLLHFVKESKQDESGMPNNRFLAERTGGTYSTLKVQPAELEDSGVYFCASSPGRSGSPLHFGNGTRLTVT.

The rearrangement joins TRBV5-6 to TRBJ1-4; D gene unclear. The germline V gene encodes CDR1 SGHDT and CDR2 YYEEEE. V dropped 4 bases and J dropped 0 bases, with 10 bases sitting between them. The CDR3 length is 15 residues. The DNA for the CDR3 is TGTGCCAGCAGCCTGGAGTATGCAACTAATGAAAAACTGTTTTTT. The encoded protein is CASSLEYATNEKLFF.

This chain uses TRBV5-5 with TRBJ1-3; the match to TRBD1 covers 8 bases. CDR1 and CDR2 from the germline V gene are SGHKS and YYEKEE (reference sequence). Unmatched junction bases numbered 16, after V lost 3 bases and J lost 2 bases. CDR3 length equals 19 residues. The CDR3 sequence is CASSSLRQGALNAGNTIYF. As DNA, the CDR3 is TGTGCCAGCAGCTCCCTTAGGCAGGGGGCACTAAACGCTGGAAACACCATATATTTT.

The chain couples TRBV7-2 to TRBJ2-3; D unresolved. Germline values: CDR1 SGHTA, CDR2 FQGNSA. Trimming removed 3 bases from V and 2 bases from J, with 9 bases in between. CDR3 length equals 14 residues. The CDR3 sequence is CASSFLLFTDTQYF. As DNA, the CDR3 is TGTGCCAGCAGCTTTCTTTTATTCACAGATACGCAGTATTTT.

This chain uses TRBV7-8 with TRBJ2-2; TRBD1 agrees at 7 bases. The junction had 10 bases not matched to a gene; V was cut back by 6 bases and J by 6 bases. Germline V gene lookup returns CDR1 SGHVS and CDR2 FQNEAQ. This CDR3 spans 15 amino acids. The CDR3 nucleotides are TGTGCCAGCAGATCCGACAGGGCAGGTCCCGGGGAGCTGTTTTTT. Encoded protein: CASRSDRAGPGELFF.

This chain uses TRBV6-8 with TRBJ1-6, with 7 bases that match TRBD1. CDR3 size: 22 residues. Germline V gives CDR1 MNHGY, CDR2 SAAAGT. Germline trimming cut 8 bases from V and 5 bases from J; bases unmatched to any gene: 30. CDR3: CASGQEGGAQGYFRHHNSPLHF. CDR3 DNA sequence: TGTGCCAGCGGCCAAGAAGGGGGAGCACAGGGGTACTTTCGCCACCATAATTCACCCCTCCACTTT.

The chain combines TRBV6-6 with TRBJ1-3, with 9 bases that match TRBD1. J gave up 8 bases and V 5 bases, and 4 bases lay outside the gene matches. Germline CDR1 is MNHNY and CDR2 is SVGAGI (reference sequence). The CDR3 is made up of 13 amino acids. The CDR3 loop reads CASSLDRGDTIYF. The CDR3 DNA sequence: TGTGCCAGCAGTCTGGACAGGGGAGACACCATATATTTT.